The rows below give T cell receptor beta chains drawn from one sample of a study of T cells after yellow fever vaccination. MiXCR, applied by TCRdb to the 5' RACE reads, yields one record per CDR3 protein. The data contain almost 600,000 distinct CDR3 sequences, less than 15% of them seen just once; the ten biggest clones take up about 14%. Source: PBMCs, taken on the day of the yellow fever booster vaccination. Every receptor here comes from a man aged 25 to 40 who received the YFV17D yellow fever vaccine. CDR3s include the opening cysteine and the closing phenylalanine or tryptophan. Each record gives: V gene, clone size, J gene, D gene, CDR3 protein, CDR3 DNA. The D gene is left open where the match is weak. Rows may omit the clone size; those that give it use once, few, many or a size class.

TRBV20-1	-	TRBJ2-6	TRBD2	CSARDSLAGFSGANVLTF	TGCAGTGCTAGAGATTCCCTAGCGGGTTTCTCTGGGGCCAACGTCCTGACTTTC
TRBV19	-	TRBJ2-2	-	CAGHRTGVAGELFF	TGTGCCGGACATAGGACGGGAGTGGCCGGGGAGCTGTTTTTT
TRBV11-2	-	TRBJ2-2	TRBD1	CASSLERTGDTGELFF	TGTGCCAGCAGCTTAGAAAGGACAGGGGACACCGGGGAGCTGTTTTTT
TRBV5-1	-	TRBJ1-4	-	CASSLSAATNEKLFF	TGCGCCAGCAGCTTGTCAGCTGCAACTAATGAAAAACTGTTTTTT
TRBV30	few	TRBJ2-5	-	CAWSVRASAVRETQYF	TGTGCCTGGAGTGTACGCGCTAGCGCCGTCCGGGAGACCCAGTACTTC
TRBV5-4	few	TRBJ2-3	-	CASSSGTPGRGTDTQYF	TGTGCCAGCAGTTCCGGGACACCAGGGCGAGGGACAGATACGCAGTATTTT
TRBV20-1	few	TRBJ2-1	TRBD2	CSAGQGSGLAGGDEQFF	TGCAGTGCTGGACAGGGGAGCGGACTAGCGGGAGGGGATGAGCAGTTCTTC
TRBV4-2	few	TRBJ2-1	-	CASSHPEGSYNEQFF	TGTGCCAGCAGCCATCCGGAAGGCTCCTACAATGAGCAGTTCTTC
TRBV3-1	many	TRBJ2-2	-	CASRQNTGELFF	TGTGCCAGCAGACAGAACACCGGGGAGCTGTTTTTT
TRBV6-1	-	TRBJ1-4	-	CASSAARGAGEKLFF	TGTGCCAGCAGTGCCGCCCGGGGCGCGGGTGAAAAACTGTTTTTT
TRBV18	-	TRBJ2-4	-	CASSPPELKENIQYF	TGTGCCAGCTCACCACCGGAGCTAAAAGAAAACATTCAGTACTTC
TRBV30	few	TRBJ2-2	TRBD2	CAWSVGASGSGGELFF	TGTGCCTGGAGTGTAGGAGCGAGCGGGAGTGGCGGGGAGCTGTTTTTT
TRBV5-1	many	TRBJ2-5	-	CASSPPQGGGGETQYF	TGCGCCAGCAGCCCTCCCCAGGGAGGAGGAGGGGAGACCCAGTACTTC
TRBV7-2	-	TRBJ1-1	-	CASSTQSGTEAFF	TGTGCCAGCAGCACCCAGTCCGGGACTGAAGCTTTCTTT
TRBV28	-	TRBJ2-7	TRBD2	CASSLRTSGRALQYF	TGTGCCAGCAGTTTGAGAACTAGCGGGAGGGCCCTCCAGTACTTC
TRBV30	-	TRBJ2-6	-	CAWDPSGANVLTF	TGTGCCTGGGATCCCTCTGGGGCCAACGTCCTGACTTTC
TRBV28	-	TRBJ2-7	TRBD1	CASLQGSYEQYF	TGTGCCAGTCTACAGGGGTCCTACGAGCAGTACTTC
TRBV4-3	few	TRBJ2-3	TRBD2	CASSQDTPSGSINTQYF	TGCGCCAGCAGCCAAGATACCCCTAGCGGGAGTATTAATACGCAGTATTTT
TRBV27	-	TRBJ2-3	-	CASTTLRGVDTQYF	TGTGCCAGCACCACCCTCAGGGGAGTAGATACGCAGTATTTT
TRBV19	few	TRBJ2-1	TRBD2	CASRPRTRAGGPEYNEQFF	TGTGCCAGTAGGCCCCGGACTAGAGCGGGAGGGCCGGAATACAATGAGCAGTTCTTC
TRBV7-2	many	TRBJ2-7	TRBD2	CASSPRIAGLTYEQYF	TGTGCCAGCAGCCCCCGGATAGCGGGGCTTACCTACGAGCAGTACTTC
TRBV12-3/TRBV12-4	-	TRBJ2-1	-	CASTSGARNEQFF	TGTGCCAGCACCTCGGGGGCCCGCAATGAGCAGTTCTTC
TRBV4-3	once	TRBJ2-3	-	CASSQTERKDTQYF	TGCGCCAGCAGCCAAACTGAGAGGAAAGATACGCAGTATTTT
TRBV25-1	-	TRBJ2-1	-	CASSRVGSNEQFF	TGTGCCAGCAGCAGGGTGGGGTCCAATGAGCAGTTCTTC
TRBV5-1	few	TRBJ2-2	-	CASSRDAGNTGELFF	TGCGCCAGCAGCCGGGACGCGGGAAACACCGGGGAGCTGTTTTTT
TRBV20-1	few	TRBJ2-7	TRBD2	CSAERTSPYEQYF	TGCAGTGCGGAGAGGACTAGTCCCTACGAGCAGTACTTC
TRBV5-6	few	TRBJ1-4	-	CASSLRQVAEKLFF	TGTGCCAGCAGCTTAAGGCAGGTTGCTGAAAAACTGTTTTTT
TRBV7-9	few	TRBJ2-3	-	CASSSPPLADTQYF	TGTGCCAGCAGCTCCCCCCCGCTAGCAGATACGCAGTATTTT
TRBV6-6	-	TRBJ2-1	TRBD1	CASSYTTGAEQFF	TGTGCCAGCAGCTATACGACAGGGGCTGAGCAGTTCTTC
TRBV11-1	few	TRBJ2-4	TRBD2	CASSPMTSGRDTAKNIQYF	TGTGCCAGCAGCCCGATGACTAGCGGGAGGGATACGGCCAAAAACATTCAGTACTTC
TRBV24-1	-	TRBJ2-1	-	CATSARELDYNEQFF	TGTGCCACCAGTGCGCGAGAGCTTGACTACAATGAGCAGTTCTTC
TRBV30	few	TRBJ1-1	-	CAWSATRTEAFF	TGTGCCTGGAGTGCAACCCGGACTGAAGCTTTCTTT
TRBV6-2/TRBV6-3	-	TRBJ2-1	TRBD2	CASRSHRGGSGSRNNEQFF	TGTGCCAGCAGATCCCACCGAGGGGGTAGCGGGAGCAGGAACAATGAGCAGTTCTTC
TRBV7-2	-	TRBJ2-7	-	CASSSGRASVEQYF	TGTGCCAGCAGCTCGGGTCGGGCCAGCGTCGAGCAGTACTTC
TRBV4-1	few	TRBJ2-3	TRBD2	CASRPRAGVGDTQYF	TGCGCCAGCAGACCACGAGCGGGAGTTGGAGATACGCAGTATTTT
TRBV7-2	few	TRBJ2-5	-	CASSQGGVVTQYF	TGTGCCAGCAGCCAGGGGGGGGTGGTGACCCAGTACTTC
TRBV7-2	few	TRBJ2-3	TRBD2	CASSSEGGRGDTQYF	TGTGCCAGCAGCTCTGAGGGCGGGAGGGGGGATACGCAGTATTTT
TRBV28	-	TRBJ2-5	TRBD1	CASSLLGDRGLETQYF	TGTGCCAGCAGTTTACTTGGGGACAGGGGGCTTGAGACCCAGTACTTC
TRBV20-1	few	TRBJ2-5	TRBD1	CSARAGTGGEETQYF	TGCAGTGCTAGGGCCGGAACAGGGGGCGAGGAGACCCAGTACTTC
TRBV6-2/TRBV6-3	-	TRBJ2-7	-	CASSPPLYEQYF	TGTGCCAGCAGCCCCCCCCTCTACGAGCAGTACTTC
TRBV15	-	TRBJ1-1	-	CATSRPVLGGTEAFF	TGTGCCACCAGCAGGCCCGTCCTGGGCGGCACTGAAGCTTTCTTT
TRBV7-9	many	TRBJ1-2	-	CASSYGSGNYGYTF	TGTGCCAGCAGCTACGGTTCAGGGAACTATGGCTACACCTTC
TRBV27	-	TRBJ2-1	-	CASSPGNYYNEQFF	TGTGCCAGCAGTCCGGGGAACTATTACAATGAGCAGTTCTTC
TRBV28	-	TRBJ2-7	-	CASSFTGFGVYF	TGTGCCAGCAGTTTTACGGGGTTCGGCGTGTACTTC
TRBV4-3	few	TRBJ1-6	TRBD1	CASSQDLDRVSPLHF	TGCGCCAGCAGCCAAGACCTGGACAGGGTTTCACCCCTCCACTTT
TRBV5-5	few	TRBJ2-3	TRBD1	CASSPRQGMTDTQYF	TGTGCCAGCAGCCCAAGACAGGGGATGACAGATACGCAGTATTTT
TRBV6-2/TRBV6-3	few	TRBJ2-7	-	CASSSTLRAYEQYF	TGTGCCAGCAGTTCAACCCTCCGAGCCTACGAGCAGTACTTC
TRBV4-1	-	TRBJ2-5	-	CASSPVFGETQYF	TGCGCCAGCAGCCCTGTATTCGGAGAGACCCAGTACTTC
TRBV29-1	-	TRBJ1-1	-	CSVAPPGTEAFF	TGCAGCGTGGCCCCCCCCGGGACTGAAGCTTTCTTT
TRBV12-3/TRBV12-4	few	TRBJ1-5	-	CASRAQYSNQPQHF	TGTGCCAGCAGGGCACAGTATAGCAATCAGCCCCAGCATTTT
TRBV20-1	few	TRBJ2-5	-	CSARDLGSQETQYF	TGCAGTGCTAGAGATCTGGGTTCGCAAGAGACCCAGTACTTC